This T cell receptor (beta chain) was profiled in a study of T cell responses to AZD1222 COVID-19 vaccine. As to this clone: The antigen is unknown.

The table came from immunoSEQ multiplex PCR; TCRdb's copy has only in-frame clones and leaves some out. The sample has roughly 130,000 clones, around 91% seen once. Points from the study as a whole: Clonal diversity may have been underestimated, and the donors were mostly white British, with more females than males. A reported finding is that nearly half of spike-specific TCRs target unmutated variant regions. Recipients of two AZD1222 doses showed rising Spike-specific TCR breadth and depth.

Trimming pared 7 bases from V and 0 bases from J, leaving 7 bases between. Germline values: CDR1 KGHDR, CDR2 SFDVKD. The CDR3 contains 13 residues. The sequencing here drew on peripheral blood, taken on day 0 of AZD1222 vaccination. The rearrangement links TRBV24-1 to TRBJ2-3, with D possibly being TRBD1 (6 bases). The receptor's source is an adult in good health. CDR3 residues: CATRDSSTDTQYF. The CDR3 coding sequence is TGTGCCACCAGGGACAGTAGCACAGATACGCAGTATTTT.